A selection of T cell receptor beta chains follows, all from one sample in a study of PD-L1 blockade in urothelial cancer. Clones were read by immunoSEQ multiplex PCR, and TCRdb kept only the in-frame ones, dropping some. The sample contains some 30,000 clones, approximately 86% of which appear only once. The material was PBMCs, obtained around atezolizumab (anti-PD-L1) treatment. The receptors were sampled from a man aged 50 to 59 with urothelial cancer. The CDR3 runs from the conserved cysteine through the conserved F or W. A D gene is named only where the DNA matches it firmly. Part of the rows lack a size; the others show once, few, many or a class for expanded clones.

>-|TRBJ1-3|-|TRBV29-1
TGCAGCGTCGCCCCGACGGGAAGGGGAAACACCATATATTTT
CSVAPTGRGNTIYF
>TRBD2|TRBJ2-7|-|TRBV12-5
TGTGCTAGTGGTTCGTCGCTTAGCGGGAGTTCCTACGAGCAGTACTTC
CASGSSLSGSSYEQYF
>TRBD2|TRBJ2-7|-|TRBV4-3
TGCGCCAGCAGCCAAGCTTCTAGCGGGAACTACGAGCAGTACTTC
CASSQASSGNYEQYF
>TRBD1|TRBJ2-7|-|TRBV13
TGTGCCACGACAGGGGGCGTCTACGAGCAGTACTTC
CATTGGVYEQYF
>TRBD2|TRBJ2-3|once|TRBV2
TGCACGCGGGGGGGGACTTCCGGCACAGATACGCAGTATTTT
CTRGGTSGTDTQYF
>TRBD2|TRBJ2-7|-|TRBV5-1
TGCGCCAGCAGCTTTGAGGCTAGCGGGAGGGCCTACGAGCAGTACTTC
CASSFEASGRAYEQYF
>TRBD2|TRBJ2-7|-|TRBV25-1
TGTGCCAGCATCGGACTAGCGGGAATGATGCCGTACTTC
CASIGLAGMMPYF
>-|TRBJ2-7|-|TRBV7-6
TGTGCCAGCAGCTTAATAGCTACGAGTGAGCAGTACTTC
CASSLIATSEQYF
>TRBD2|TRBJ2-7|-|TRBV27
TGTGCCAGCAGCGGACTAGCGGGGCCCAGAGCTATCTTTTACGAGCAGTACTTC
CASSGLAGPRAIFYEQYF
>TRBD1|TRBJ2-5|-|TRBV7-6
TGTGCCAGCAGCTTAGCGCCACAGGGGAGAGAAGAGACCCAGTACTTC
CASSLAPQGREETQYF
>-|TRBJ2-3|-|TRBV4-1
TGCGCCAGCAGCCAAGATAAGCGTCGCGACTTCAGCACAGATACGCAGTATTTT
CASSQDKRRDFSTDTQYF
>-|TRBJ2-1|few|TRBV29-1
TGCAGGGCACTAGGACGCGCAGGTGAGCAGTTCTTC
CRALGRAGEQFF
>TRBD2|TRBJ2-7|-|TRBV7-2
TGTGCCAGCAGCTCCCTGAGTAGCGGGAGCTACGAGCAGTACTTC
CASSSLSSGSYEQYF
>TRBD1|TRBJ2-1|-|TRBV18
TGTGCCAGCTCACCATTCAACAGGGGACCGAGCTCCTACAATGAGCAGTTCTTC
CASSPFNRGPSSYNEQFF
>-|TRBJ1-2|-|TRBV4-3
TGCGCCAGCAGCCAAGAGGGAGGAGCTAACTATGGCTACACCTTC
CASSQEGGANYGYTF
>TRBD2|TRBJ2-3|-|TRBV7-6
TGTGCCAGCAGCCAAGGGCTTGGCGGGAGGGCCACAGATACGCAGTATTTT
CASSQGLGGRATDTQYF
>TRBD1|TRBJ1-6|-|TRBV7-3
TGTGCCAGCAGCCCAACCCGGGACAGGTTTTTTTGTTCACCCCTCCACTTT
CASSPTRDRFFCSPLHF
>-|TRBJ2-5|-|TRBV29-1
TGCAGCGTTGACGGCAGGGGACCTCAAGAGACCCAGTACTTC
CSVDGRGPQETQYF
>-|TRBJ1-5|-|TRBV5-5
TGTGCCAGCAGCTTGGCAGGCGGGAATCAGCCCCAGCATTTT
CASSLAGGNQPQHF
>TRBD1|TRBJ2-5|-|TRBV6-6
TGTGCCAGCAACCCACAGGGGGCAGGAGAGACCCAGTACTTC
CASNPQGAGETQYF
>TRBD2|TRBJ2-7|-|TRBV11-3
TGTGCCAGCAGCTCCTCTGGGACTAGCGGGAAGCAGTACTTC
CASSSSGTSGKQYF
>TRBD2|TRBJ2-1|once|TRBV18
TGTGCCAGCTCACAGAAATACGAGCGGGGGGACAATGAGCAGTTCTTC
CASSQKYERGDNEQFF
>-|TRBJ2-7|-|TRBV4-1
TGCGCCAGCAGCCCCCGGGGGGCGGGAGTTCACGAGCAGTACTTC
CASSPRGAGVHEQYF
>-|TRBJ2-3|-|TRBV5-1
TGCGCCAGCAGCTTGGGGGCCCTATTAGATACGCAGTATTTT
CASSLGALLDTQYF
>-|TRBJ2-1|-|TRBV7-6
TGTGCCAGCAGCTTATTGGGGCCCGGGAGATCCTACAATGAGCAGTTCTTC
CASSLLGPGRSYNEQFF
>TRBD1|TRBJ2-7|-|TRBV14
TGTGCCAGCAGCCAAAATCAGGGGGCAGGCTACGAGCAGTACTTC
CASSQNQGAGYEQYF
>TRBD1|TRBJ2-7|-|TRBV27
TGTGCCAGCCGGACAGGTTACGAGCAGTACTTC
CASRTGYEQYF
>TRBD2|TRBJ2-7|once|TRBV18
TGTGCCAGCTCACCATTCAGCGGGGGGGCCCCCTACGAGCAGTACTTC
CASSPFSGGAPYEQYF
>-|TRBJ2-1|-|TRBV25-1
TGTGCCAGCAGTGTACAGTACAATGAGCAGTTCTTC
CASSVQYNEQFF
>TRBD2|TRBJ2-3|-|TRBV4-3
TGCGCCAGCAGCCAACAGACTAGCGGTTTTAGCACAGATACGCAGTATTTT
CASSQQTSGFSTDTQYF
>TRBD1|TRBJ1-2|-|TRBV5-1
TGCGCCAGCAGCTTGGCCTCGGGGACAGGTTGGGATGGCTACACCTTC
CASSLASGTGWDGYTF
>TRBD1|TRBJ1-2|-|TRBV10-3
TGTGCCATCAGGGATCGAGGGGGACAGGATAAAGGCTACACCTTC
CAIRDRGGQDKGYTF
>-|TRBJ2-4|-|TRBV5-6
TGTGCCAGCAGCCGCCGGACAGTTATAGCCAAAAACATTCAGTACTTC
CASSRRTVIAKNIQYF
>-|TRBJ1-4|-|TRBV19
TGTGCCAGTTCCAGGACAGCAACTAATGAAAAACTGTTTTTT
CASSRTATNEKLFF
>-|TRBJ1-4|-|TRBV11-2
TGTGCCAGCAGCCCGGACAGCGCAACTAATGAAAAACTGTTTTTT
CASSPDSATNEKLFF
>-|TRBJ2-1|-|TRBV30
TGTGCCTGGGTTGACAGGAGCTCCTACAATGAGCAGTTCTTC
CAWVDRSSYNEQFF
>-|TRBJ2-5|-|TRBV4-1
TGCGCCAGCAGCCAAGAAGGTCGGGCGGGCCAAGAGACCCAGTACTTC
CASSQEGRAGQETQYF
>TRBD2|TRBJ2-1|-|TRBV7-3
TGTGCCAGCAGCCCGGGACTAGCGGACAATGAGCAGTTCTTC
CASSPGLADNEQFF
>TRBD1|TRBJ1-2|-|TRBV13
TGTGCCAGCAGCACCCGACGGCCGGGACAGGGGTTTGACTATGGCTACACCTTC
CASSTRRPGQGFDYGYTF
>TRBD2|TRBJ2-1|-|TRBV12-5
TGTGCTAGTGGTTCCTTGACTAGCCCTCACTCCTACAATGAGCAGTTCTTC
CASGSLTSPHSYNEQFF
>-|TRBJ2-3|-|TRBV15
TGTGCCACCAGCAGAGTAAGCTCCGTTCTCGGGAGACTCACAGATACGCAGTATTTT
CATSRVSSVLGRLTDTQYF
>TRBD2|TRBJ2-1|once|TRBV5-1
TGCGCCAGCACCGATGGCGGGGGATCCTACAATGAGCAGTTCTTC
CASTDGGGSYNEQFF
>TRBD1|TRBJ1-5|few|TRBV15
TGTGCCACCAGCAGCTGGACAGGAGAGAATCAGCCCCAGCATTTT
CATSSWTGENQPQHF
>TRBD1|TRBJ2-5|-|TRBV4-3
TGCGCCAGCAGCCCAGAAAGACAGGGGCGAGAGACCCAGTACTTC
CASSPERQGRETQYF
>TRBD1|TRBJ2-3|once|TRBV10-3
TGTGCCGAGGGACAGGACACAGATACGCAGTATTTT
CAEGQDTDTQYF
>TRBD2|TRBJ2-2|-|TRBV7-9
TGTGCCAGCAGCTTTAGGACTAGCGGGGGGCCCACCGGGGAGCTGTTTTTT
CASSFRTSGGPTGELFF
>-|TRBJ1-5|few|TRBV28
TGTGCCAGCAGTTTAGGCAGGGAAGGTCAGCCCCAGCATTTT
CASSLGREGQPQHF
>TRBD1|TRBJ1-6|-|TRBV19
TGTGCCAGTAGGGGGCGACAGGGGTGGAATTCACCCCTCCACTTT
CASRGRQGWNSPLHF
>TRBD1|TRBJ1-6|-|TRBV7-2
TGTGCCAGCAGCTTAGGGGGACAGTATAATTCACCCCTCCACTTT
CASSLGGQYNSPLHF
>TRBD1|TRBJ2-1|-|TRBV25-1
TGTGCCACAATGGGGACAGGACCCACCGCGCAGTTCTTC
CATMGTGPTAQFF
>-|TRBJ2-1|-|TRBV27
TGTGCCAGCAGTTTATCGGTGGGGGGGCCTGGGAATGAGCAGTTCTTC
CASSLSVGGPGNEQFF
>TRBD1|TRBJ2-5|-|TRBV7-9
TGTGCCAGCAGCACTACCACAGGGGAAGAGACCCAGTACTTC
CASSTTTGEETQYF
>-|TRBJ1-3|few|TRBV5-5
TGTGCCAGCAGCGTAACTCCTGCAACGTCTGGAAACACCATATATTTT
CASSVTPATSGNTIYF
>-|TRBJ2-5|-|TRBV27
TGTGCCAGCAGCCTTACAGGGAGAAAGACCCAGTACTTC
CASSLTGRKTQYF